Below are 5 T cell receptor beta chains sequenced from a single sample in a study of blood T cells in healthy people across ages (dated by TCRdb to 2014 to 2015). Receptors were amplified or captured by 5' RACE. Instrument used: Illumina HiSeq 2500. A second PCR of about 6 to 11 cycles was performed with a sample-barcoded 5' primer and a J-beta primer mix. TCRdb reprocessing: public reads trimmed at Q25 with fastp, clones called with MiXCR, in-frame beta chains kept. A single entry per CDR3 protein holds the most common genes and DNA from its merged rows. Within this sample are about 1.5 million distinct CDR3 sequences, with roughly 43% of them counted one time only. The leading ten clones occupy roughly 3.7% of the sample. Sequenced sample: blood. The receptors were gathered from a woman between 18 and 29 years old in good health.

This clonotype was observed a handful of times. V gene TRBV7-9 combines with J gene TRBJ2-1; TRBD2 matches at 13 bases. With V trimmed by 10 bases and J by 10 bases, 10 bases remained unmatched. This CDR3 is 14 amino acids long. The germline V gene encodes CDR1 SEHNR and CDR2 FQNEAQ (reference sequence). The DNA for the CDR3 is TGTGCCATTGCCTCACTAGCGGGGGGGCTCGAGCAGTTCTTC. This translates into CAIASLAGGLEQFF.

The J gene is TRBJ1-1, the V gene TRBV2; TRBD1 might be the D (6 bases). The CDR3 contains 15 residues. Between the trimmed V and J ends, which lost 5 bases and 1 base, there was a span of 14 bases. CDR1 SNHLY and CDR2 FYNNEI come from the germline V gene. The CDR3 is CASSITGTSNTEAFF. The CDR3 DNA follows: TGTGCCAGCAGTATAACCGGGACATCGAACACTGAAGCTTTCTTT. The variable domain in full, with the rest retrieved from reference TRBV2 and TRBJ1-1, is EPEVTQTPSHQVTQMGQEVILRCVPISNHLYFYWYRQILGQKVEFLVSFYNNEISEKSEIFDDQFSVERPDGSNFTLKIRSTKLEDSAMYFCASSITGTSNTEAFFGQGTRLTVV.

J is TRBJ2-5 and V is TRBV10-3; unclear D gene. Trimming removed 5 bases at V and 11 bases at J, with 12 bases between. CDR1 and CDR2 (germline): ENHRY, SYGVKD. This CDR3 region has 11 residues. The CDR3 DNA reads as TGTGCCATCAGTCTGAACAATGAGCAGTACTTC. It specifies CAISLNNEQYF.

CDR3 protein: CASSPPGPNMGNTIYF. The CDR3 nucleotides read TGTGCCAGCAGCCCTCCGGGACCCAATATGGGAAACACCATATATTTT. This chain links TRBV7-9 with TRBJ1-3; D is perhaps TRBD1 (5 bases). This CDR3 region has 16 residues. Trimming pared 5 bases from V and 4 bases from J, leaving 18 bases between. Germline V lookup: CDR1 SEHNR, CDR2 FQNEAQ (reference sequence).

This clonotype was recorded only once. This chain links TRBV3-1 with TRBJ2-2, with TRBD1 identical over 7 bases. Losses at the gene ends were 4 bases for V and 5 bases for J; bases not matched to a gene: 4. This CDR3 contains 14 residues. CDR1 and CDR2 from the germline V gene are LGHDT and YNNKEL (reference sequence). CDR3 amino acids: CASSPKQGTGELFF. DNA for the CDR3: TGTGCCAGCAGCCCCAAACAGGGGACCGGGGAGCTGTTTTTT.